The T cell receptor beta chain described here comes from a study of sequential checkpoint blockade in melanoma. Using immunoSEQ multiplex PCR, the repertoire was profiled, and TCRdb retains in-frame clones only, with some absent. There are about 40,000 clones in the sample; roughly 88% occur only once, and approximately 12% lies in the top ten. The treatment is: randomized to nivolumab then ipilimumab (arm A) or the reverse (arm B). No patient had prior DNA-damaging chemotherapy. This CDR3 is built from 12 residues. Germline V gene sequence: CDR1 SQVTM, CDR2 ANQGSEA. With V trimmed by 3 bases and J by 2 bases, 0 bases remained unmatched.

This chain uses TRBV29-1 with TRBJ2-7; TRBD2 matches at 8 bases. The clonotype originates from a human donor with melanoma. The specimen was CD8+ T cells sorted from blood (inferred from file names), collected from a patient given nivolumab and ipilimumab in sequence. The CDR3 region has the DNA TGCAGCGTTGAGACTAGCGCCTACGAGCAGTACGTC. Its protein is CSVETSAYEQYV.